A selection of T cell receptor beta chains follows, all from one sample in a study of T and B cells in COVID-19 patients. In TCRdb, the multiplex PCR reads were re-called with MiXCR into one record per CDR3 protein. The sample has tens of thousands of distinct CDR3 sequences, 25% to 35% seen once. What was sequenced was blood. These receptor sequences come from a human donor who had recovered from COVID-19. Each CDR3 is given with its conserved first and last residue. Fields, in order: clone size, V gene, J gene, D gene, CDR3 protein, CDR3 DNA. D genes are given only for firm matches. Clone size is stated in some rows and not others, as once, few, many or a class when expanded.

abundance: -; v_gene: TRBV12-3/TRBV12-4; j_gene: TRBJ2-2; d_gene: -; CDR3aa: CASSHTGRTAGELFF; CDR3nt: TGTGCCAGCAGTCACACGGGTCGAACGGCCGGGGAGCTGTTTTTT
abundance: -; v_gene: TRBV6-5; j_gene: TRBJ2-3; d_gene: TRBD2; CDR3aa: CASSYRGGTDTQYF; CDR3nt: TGTGCCAGCAGTTATCGGGGGGGAACAGATACGCAGTATTTT
abundance: medium-sized; v_gene: TRBV27; j_gene: TRBJ2-5; d_gene: TRBD2; CDR3aa: CASSRGTGGGGQETQYF; CDR3nt: TGTGCCAGCAGTCGTGGGACCGGCGGGGGGGGACAAGAGACCCAGTACTTC
abundance: many; v_gene: TRBV6-1; j_gene: TRBJ2-6; d_gene: -; CDR3aa: CASSEESFRYSSSGANVLTF; CDR3nt: TGTGCCAGCAGTGAAGAGTCGTTCCGCTACTCGAGCTCTGGGGCCAACGTCCTGACTTTC
abundance: few; v_gene: TRBV12-3/TRBV12-4; j_gene: TRBJ2-2; d_gene: TRBD2; CDR3aa: CASSSSGGGGAWTGELFF; CDR3nt: TGTGCCAGCAGTTCGTCCGGGGGCGGGGGGGCCTGGACCGGGGAGCTGTTTTTT
abundance: -; v_gene: TRBV5-6; j_gene: TRBJ2-3; d_gene: TRBD1; CDR3aa: CASSLAKRTGGRSDTQYF; CDR3nt: TGTGCCAGCAGCTTGGCTAAAAGGACAGGGGGCCGCTCAGATACGCAGTATTTT
abundance: -; v_gene: TRBV12-3/TRBV12-4; j_gene: TRBJ2-7; d_gene: TRBD1; CDR3aa: CATRSTGGGGQYF; CDR3nt: TGTGCCACCAGGTCGACAGGGGGCGGTGGGCAGTACTTC
abundance: many; v_gene: TRBV6-5; j_gene: TRBJ1-6; d_gene: -; CDR3aa: CASSSYEEGNSPLHF; CDR3nt: TGTGCCAGCAGTTCCTACGAGGAGGGGAATTCACCCCTCCACTTT
abundance: -; v_gene: TRBV11-3; j_gene: TRBJ1-1; d_gene: -; CDR3aa: CASSSPGNTEAFF; CDR3nt: TGTGCCAGCAGCTCCCCGGGGAACACTGAAGCTTTCTTT
abundance: once; v_gene: TRBV6-5; j_gene: TRBJ1-5; d_gene: -; CDR3aa: CASSDRPGDQPQHF; CDR3nt: TGTGCCAGCAGCGACAGACCCGGGGATCAGCCCCAGCATTTT
abundance: many; v_gene: TRBV19; j_gene: TRBJ1-1; d_gene: TRBD1; CDR3aa: CASSVPTGAGTEAFF; CDR3nt: TGTGCCAGTAGTGTCCCTACAGGGGCAGGGACTGAAGCTTTCTTT
abundance: few; v_gene: TRBV6-6; j_gene: TRBJ1-6; d_gene: TRBD1; CDR3aa: CASSPGTGGGNSPLHF; CDR3nt: TGTGCCAGCAGCCCCGGGACAGGGGGCGGGAATTCACCCCTCCACTTT
abundance: -; v_gene: TRBV5-4; j_gene: TRBJ2-7; d_gene: TRBD1; CDR3aa: CASSLGQGSLYEQYF; CDR3nt: TGTGCCAGCAGCTTAGGACAGGGGAGCCTCTACGAGCAGTACTTC
abundance: few; v_gene: TRBV5-5; j_gene: TRBJ1-4; d_gene: -; CDR3aa: CASSLAPGLTVATNEKLFF; CDR3nt: TGTGCCAGCAGCTTGGCTCCTGGTTTGACCGTAGCAACTAATGAAAAACTGTTTTTT
abundance: -; v_gene: TRBV6-5; j_gene: TRBJ2-7; d_gene: -; CDR3aa: CASSQGDASYEQYF; CDR3nt: TGTGCCAGCAGTCAGGGAGACGCATCCTACGAGCAGTACTTC
abundance: medium-sized; v_gene: TRBV29-1; j_gene: TRBJ2-5; d_gene: -; CDR3aa: CSVVGRQETQYF; CDR3nt: TGCAGCGTTGTAGGTCGTCAAGAGACCCAGTACTTC